This T cell receptor beta chain stems from a study of shared clonotypes between healthy human individuals. The assay was immunoSEQ multiplex PCR, and TCRdb's table has in-frame clones only and misses some. This table holds a few million clones, approximately 92% found once. The germline CDR1 and CDR2 sequences are SNHLY and FYNNEI. V was clipped by 3 bases and J by 1 base; unmatched bases: 7. The CDR3 contains 17 residues. The chain carries TRBV2 and TRBJ2-1, with 9 bases identical to TRBD2. The clonotype originates from a man between 18 and 35 years old in good health. The sample was naive CD4+ T cells sorted from blood. Described subset: CD45RA+ positively selected. In DNA form, the CDR3 reads TGTGCCAGCAGTGACTTTAGCGGGAGCCAATCCTACAATGAGCAGTTCTTC. Protein: CASSDFSGSQSYNEQFF.